The rows below give T cell receptor beta chains drawn from one sample of a study of T cells in localized non-small cell lung cancer. Sequenced by immunoSEQ multiplex PCR; TCRdb stores in-frame clones only, minus some. The table records about 23,000 clones, around 90% of them present only once. The input for sequencing was peripheral blood, taken before any cancer treatment. These receptors all come from a male donor aged 60 or older with stage I lung adenocarcinoma. CDR3s include the opening cysteine and the closing phenylalanine or tryptophan. Each record gives: clone size, D gene, J gene, V gene, CDR3 protein, CDR3 DNA. D genes are given only for firm matches. Clone size is shown for a subset of rows, as once, few, many or a class of expanded clone.

clone_size: -
d_call: TRBD1
j_call: TRBJ1-2
v_call: TRBV7-8
cdr3_aa: CASSSHSRGQGEGYTF
cdr3_nt: TGTGCCAGCAGCTCCCACTCCCGGGGACAGGGTGAGGGCTACACCTTC

clone_size: -
d_call: TRBD2
j_call: TRBJ2-7
v_call: TRBV6-1
cdr3_aa: CASSTPRLAGYEQYF
cdr3_nt: TGTGCCAGCAGTACCCCTCGGCTAGCGGGCTACGAGCAGTACTTC

clone_size: -
d_call: -
j_call: TRBJ2-1
v_call: TRBV5-1
cdr3_aa: CASSRLTDYNEQFF
cdr3_nt: TGCGCCAGCAGCAGATTGACAGACTACAATGAGCAGTTCTTC

clone_size: -
d_call: -
j_call: TRBJ2-7
v_call: TRBV9
cdr3_aa: CASSKHRGSYEQYF
cdr3_nt: TGTGCCAGCAGCAAACACCGAGGATCCTACGAGCAGTACTTC

clone_size: -
d_call: -
j_call: TRBJ1-2
v_call: TRBV21-1
cdr3_aa: CASSIRQGGYGYTF
cdr3_nt: TGTGCCAGCAGCATCCGACAGGGCGGCTATGGCTACACCTTC

clone_size: -
d_call: -
j_call: TRBJ1-1
v_call: TRBV11-2
cdr3_aa: CASSVVRTEAFF
cdr3_nt: TGTGCCAGCAGCGTTGTTAGGACTGAAGCTTTCTTT

clone_size: -
d_call: -
j_call: TRBJ2-2
v_call: TRBV25-1
cdr3_aa: CATTYRNTGELFF
cdr3_nt: TGTGCCACCACGTACAGAAACACCGGGGAGCTGTTTTTT

clone_size: -
d_call: -
j_call: TRBJ1-1
v_call: TRBV7-2
cdr3_aa: CASSPTGSVNTEAFF
cdr3_nt: TGTGCCAGCAGCCCCACAGGGAGTGTTAACACTGAAGCTTTCTTT

clone_size: once
d_call: -
j_call: TRBJ1-5
v_call: TRBV28
cdr3_aa: CASSLSRFMGNQPQHF
cdr3_nt: TGTGCCAGCAGTTTAAGTCGGTTTATGGGCAATCAGCCCCAGCATTTT

clone_size: -
d_call: -
j_call: TRBJ2-1
v_call: TRBV6-1
cdr3_aa: CASTAGSSYNEQFF
cdr3_nt: TGTGCCAGCACCGCAGGGAGCTCCTACAATGAGCAGTTCTTC

clone_size: -
d_call: TRBD1
j_call: TRBJ2-3
v_call: TRBV7-8
cdr3_aa: CASRKTGGANTQYF
cdr3_nt: TGTGCCAGCAGGAAGACAGGGGGTGCGAATACGCAGTATTTT

clone_size: once
d_call: TRBD1
j_call: TRBJ2-2
v_call: TRBV5-5
cdr3_aa: CASSGGTGSTGELFF
cdr3_nt: TGTGCCAGCAGCGGTGGGACAGGGTCGACCGGGGAGCTGTTTTTT

clone_size: -
d_call: -
j_call: TRBJ2-3
v_call: TRBV5-8
cdr3_aa: CASTLGRDTDTQYF
cdr3_nt: TGTGCCAGCACCCTGGGGCGGGACACAGATACGCAGTATTTT

clone_size: once
d_call: TRBD1
j_call: TRBJ1-5
v_call: TRBV2
cdr3_aa: CASSVRGAYSNQPQHF
cdr3_nt: TGTGCCAGCAGTGTCAGGGGGGCTTATAGCAATCAGCCCCAGCATTTT

clone_size: -
d_call: -
j_call: TRBJ1-2
v_call: TRBV7-8
cdr3_aa: CASSPFRANYGYTF
cdr3_nt: TGTGCCAGCAGCCCCTTCAGGGCAAACTATGGCTACACCTTC

clone_size: -
d_call: -
j_call: TRBJ1-4
v_call: TRBV4-1
cdr3_aa: CASSQEGSGFGEKLFF
cdr3_nt: TGCGCCAGCAGCCAAGAAGGTTCGGGGTTCGGGGAAAAACTGTTTTTT

clone_size: -
d_call: -
j_call: TRBJ2-3
v_call: TRBV28
cdr3_aa: CASSLDAGSQDTQYF
cdr3_nt: TGTGCCAGCAGTTTAGACGCGGGAAGTCAAGATACGCAGTATTTT

clone_size: -
d_call: -
j_call: TRBJ1-5
v_call: TRBV2
cdr3_aa: CASRWVSNQPQHF
cdr3_nt: TGTGCCAGCCGTTGGGTTAGCAATCAGCCCCAGCATTTT

clone_size: -
d_call: -
j_call: TRBJ2-1
v_call: TRBV7-2
cdr3_aa: CASSLVGRAGNEQFF
cdr3_nt: TGTGCCAGCAGCTTAGTTGGGCGGGCAGGGAATGAGCAGTTCTTC

clone_size: -
d_call: -
j_call: TRBJ2-5
v_call: TRBV28
cdr3_aa: CASSQTKETQYF
cdr3_nt: TGTGCCAGCAGCCAGACCAAAGAGACCCAGTACTTC

clone_size: once
d_call: TRBD1
j_call: TRBJ1-5
v_call: TRBV28
cdr3_aa: CASATPGQGNQPQHF
cdr3_nt: TGTGCCAGCGCCACCCCTGGACAGGGAAATCAGCCCCAGCATTTT

clone_size: -
d_call: TRBD2
j_call: TRBJ2-7
v_call: TRBV6-5
cdr3_aa: CASSYAGEKYEQYF
cdr3_nt: TGTGCCAGCAGTTATGCGGGGGAAAAGTACGAGCAGTACTTC

clone_size: -
d_call: -
j_call: TRBJ2-2
v_call: TRBV5-1
cdr3_aa: CASSSGTNTGELFF
cdr3_nt: TGCGCCAGCAGCTCTGGGACAAACACCGGGGAGCTGTTTTTT

clone_size: -
d_call: TRBD2
j_call: TRBJ2-7
v_call: TRBV7-9
cdr3_aa: CASSPPGLAGVNEQYF
cdr3_nt: TGTGCCAGCAGCCCCCCAGGGCTAGCGGGAGTCAACGAGCAGTACTTC

clone_size: once
d_call: -
j_call: TRBJ2-3
v_call: TRBV7-2
cdr3_aa: CASSLSGSTDTQYF
cdr3_nt: TGTGCCAGCAGCTTATCGGGAAGCACAGATACGCAGTATTTT